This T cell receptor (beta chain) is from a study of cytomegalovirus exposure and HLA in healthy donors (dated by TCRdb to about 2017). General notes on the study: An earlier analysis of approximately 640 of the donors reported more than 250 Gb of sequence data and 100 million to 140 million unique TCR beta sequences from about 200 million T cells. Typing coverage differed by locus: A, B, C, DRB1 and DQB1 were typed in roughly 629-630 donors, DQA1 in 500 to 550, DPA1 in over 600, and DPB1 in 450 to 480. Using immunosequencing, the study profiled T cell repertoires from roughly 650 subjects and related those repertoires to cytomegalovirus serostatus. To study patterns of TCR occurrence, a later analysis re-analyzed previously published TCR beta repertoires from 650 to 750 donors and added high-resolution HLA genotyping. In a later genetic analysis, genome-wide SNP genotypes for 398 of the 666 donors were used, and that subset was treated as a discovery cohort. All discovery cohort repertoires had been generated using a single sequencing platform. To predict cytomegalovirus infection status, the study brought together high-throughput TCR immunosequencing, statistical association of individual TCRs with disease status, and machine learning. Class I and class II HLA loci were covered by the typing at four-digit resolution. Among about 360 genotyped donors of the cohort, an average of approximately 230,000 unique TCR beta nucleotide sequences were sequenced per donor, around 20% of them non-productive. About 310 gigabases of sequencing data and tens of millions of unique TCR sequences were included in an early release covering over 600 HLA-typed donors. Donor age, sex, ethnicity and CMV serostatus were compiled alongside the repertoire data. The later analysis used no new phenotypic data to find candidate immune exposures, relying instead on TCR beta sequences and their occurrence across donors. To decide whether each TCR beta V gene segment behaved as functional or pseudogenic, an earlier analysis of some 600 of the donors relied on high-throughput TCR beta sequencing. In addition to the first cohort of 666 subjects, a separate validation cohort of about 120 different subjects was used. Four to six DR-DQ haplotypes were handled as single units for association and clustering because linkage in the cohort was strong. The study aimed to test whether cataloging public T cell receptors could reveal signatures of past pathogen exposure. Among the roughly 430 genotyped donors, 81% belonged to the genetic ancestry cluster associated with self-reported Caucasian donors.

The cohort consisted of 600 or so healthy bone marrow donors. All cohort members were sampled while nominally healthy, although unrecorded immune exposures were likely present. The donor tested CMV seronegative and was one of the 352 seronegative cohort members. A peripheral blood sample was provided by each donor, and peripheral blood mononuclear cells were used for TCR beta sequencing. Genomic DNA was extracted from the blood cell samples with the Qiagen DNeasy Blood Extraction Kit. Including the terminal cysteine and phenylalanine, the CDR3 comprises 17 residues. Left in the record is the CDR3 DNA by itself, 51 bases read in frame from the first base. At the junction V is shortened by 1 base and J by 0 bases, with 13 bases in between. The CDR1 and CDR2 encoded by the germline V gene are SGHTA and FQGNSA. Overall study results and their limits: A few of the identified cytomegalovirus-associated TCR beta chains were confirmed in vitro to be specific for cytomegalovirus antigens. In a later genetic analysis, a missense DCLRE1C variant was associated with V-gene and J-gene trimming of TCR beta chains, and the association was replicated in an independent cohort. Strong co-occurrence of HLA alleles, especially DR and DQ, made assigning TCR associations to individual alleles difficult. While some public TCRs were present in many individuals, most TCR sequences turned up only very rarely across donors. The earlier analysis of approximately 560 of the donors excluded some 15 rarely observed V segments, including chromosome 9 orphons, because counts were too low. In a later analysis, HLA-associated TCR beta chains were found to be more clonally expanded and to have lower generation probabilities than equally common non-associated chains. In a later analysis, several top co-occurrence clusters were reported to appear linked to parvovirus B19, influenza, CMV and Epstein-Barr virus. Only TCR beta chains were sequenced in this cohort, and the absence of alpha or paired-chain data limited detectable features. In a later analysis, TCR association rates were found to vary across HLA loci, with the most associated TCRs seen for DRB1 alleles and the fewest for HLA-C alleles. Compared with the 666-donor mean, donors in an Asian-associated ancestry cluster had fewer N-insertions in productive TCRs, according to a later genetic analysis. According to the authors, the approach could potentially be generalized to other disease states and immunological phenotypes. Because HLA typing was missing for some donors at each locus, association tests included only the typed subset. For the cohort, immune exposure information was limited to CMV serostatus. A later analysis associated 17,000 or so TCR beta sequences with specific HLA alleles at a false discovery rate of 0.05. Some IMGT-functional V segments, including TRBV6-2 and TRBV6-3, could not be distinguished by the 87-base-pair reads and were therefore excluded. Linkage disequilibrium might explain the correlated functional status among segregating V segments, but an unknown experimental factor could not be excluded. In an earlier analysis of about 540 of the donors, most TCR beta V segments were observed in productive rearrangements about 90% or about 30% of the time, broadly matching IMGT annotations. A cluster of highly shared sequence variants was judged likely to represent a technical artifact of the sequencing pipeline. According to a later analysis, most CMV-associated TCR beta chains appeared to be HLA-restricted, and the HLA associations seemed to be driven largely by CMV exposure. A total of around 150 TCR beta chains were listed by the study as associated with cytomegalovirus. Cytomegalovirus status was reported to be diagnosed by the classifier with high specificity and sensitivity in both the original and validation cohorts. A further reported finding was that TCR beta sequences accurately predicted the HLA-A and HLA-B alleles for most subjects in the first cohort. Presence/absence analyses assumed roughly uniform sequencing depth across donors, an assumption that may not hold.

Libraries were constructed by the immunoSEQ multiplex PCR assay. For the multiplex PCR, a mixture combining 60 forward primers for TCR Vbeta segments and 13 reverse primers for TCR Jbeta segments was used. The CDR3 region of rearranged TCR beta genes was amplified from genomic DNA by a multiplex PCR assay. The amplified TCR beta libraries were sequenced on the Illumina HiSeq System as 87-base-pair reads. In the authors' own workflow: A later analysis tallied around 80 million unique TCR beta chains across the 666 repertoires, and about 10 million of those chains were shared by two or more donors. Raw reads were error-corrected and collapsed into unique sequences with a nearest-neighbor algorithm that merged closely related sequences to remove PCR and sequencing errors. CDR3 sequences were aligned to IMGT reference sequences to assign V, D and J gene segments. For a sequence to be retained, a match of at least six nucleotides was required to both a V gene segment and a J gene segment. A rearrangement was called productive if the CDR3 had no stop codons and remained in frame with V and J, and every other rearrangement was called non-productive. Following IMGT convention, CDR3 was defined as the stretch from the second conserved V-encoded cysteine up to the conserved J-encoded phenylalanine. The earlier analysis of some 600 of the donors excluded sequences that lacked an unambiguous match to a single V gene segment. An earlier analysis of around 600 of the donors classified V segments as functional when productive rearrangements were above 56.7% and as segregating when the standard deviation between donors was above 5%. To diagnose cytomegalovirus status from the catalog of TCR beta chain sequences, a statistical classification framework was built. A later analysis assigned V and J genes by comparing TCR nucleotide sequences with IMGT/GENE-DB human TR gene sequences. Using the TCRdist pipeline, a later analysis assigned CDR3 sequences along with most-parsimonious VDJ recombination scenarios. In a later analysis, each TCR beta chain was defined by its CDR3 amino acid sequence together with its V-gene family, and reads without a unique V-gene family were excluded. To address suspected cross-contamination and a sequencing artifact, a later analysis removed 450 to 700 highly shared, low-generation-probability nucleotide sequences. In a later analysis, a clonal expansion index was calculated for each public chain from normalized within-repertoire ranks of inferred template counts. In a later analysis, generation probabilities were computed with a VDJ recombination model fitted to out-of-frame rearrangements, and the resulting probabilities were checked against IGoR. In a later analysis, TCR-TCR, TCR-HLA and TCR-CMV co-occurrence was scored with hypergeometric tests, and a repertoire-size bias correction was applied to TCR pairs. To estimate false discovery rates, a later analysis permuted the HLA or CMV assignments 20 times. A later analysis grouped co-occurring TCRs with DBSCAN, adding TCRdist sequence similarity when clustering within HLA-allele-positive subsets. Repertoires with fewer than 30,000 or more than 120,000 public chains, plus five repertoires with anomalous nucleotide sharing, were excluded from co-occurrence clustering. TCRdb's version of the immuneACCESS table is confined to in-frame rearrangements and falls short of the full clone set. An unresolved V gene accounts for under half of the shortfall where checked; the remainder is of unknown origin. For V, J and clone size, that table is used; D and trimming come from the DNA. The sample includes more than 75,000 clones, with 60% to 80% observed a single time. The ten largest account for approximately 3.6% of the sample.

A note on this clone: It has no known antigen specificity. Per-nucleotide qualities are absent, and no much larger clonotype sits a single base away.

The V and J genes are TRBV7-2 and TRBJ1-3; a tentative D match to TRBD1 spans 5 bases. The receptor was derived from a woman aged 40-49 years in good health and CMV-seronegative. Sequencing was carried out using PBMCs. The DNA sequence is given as TGTGCCAGCAGCTTAGTTCATGGGGGGGTCTCTGGAAACACCATATATTTT. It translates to CASSLVHGGVSGNTIYF.